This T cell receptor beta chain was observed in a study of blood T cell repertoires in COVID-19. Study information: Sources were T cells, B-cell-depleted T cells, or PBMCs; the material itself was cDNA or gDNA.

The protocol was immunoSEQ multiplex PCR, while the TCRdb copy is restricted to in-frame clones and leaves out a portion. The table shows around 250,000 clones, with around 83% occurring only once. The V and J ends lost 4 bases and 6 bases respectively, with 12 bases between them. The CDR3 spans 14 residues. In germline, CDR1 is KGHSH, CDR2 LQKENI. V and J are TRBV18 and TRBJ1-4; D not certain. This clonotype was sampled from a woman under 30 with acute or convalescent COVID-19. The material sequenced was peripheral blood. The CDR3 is CASSRLGGDEKLFF. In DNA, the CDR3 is TGTGCCAGCTCACGTTTAGGCGGGGATGAAAAACTGTTTTTT.